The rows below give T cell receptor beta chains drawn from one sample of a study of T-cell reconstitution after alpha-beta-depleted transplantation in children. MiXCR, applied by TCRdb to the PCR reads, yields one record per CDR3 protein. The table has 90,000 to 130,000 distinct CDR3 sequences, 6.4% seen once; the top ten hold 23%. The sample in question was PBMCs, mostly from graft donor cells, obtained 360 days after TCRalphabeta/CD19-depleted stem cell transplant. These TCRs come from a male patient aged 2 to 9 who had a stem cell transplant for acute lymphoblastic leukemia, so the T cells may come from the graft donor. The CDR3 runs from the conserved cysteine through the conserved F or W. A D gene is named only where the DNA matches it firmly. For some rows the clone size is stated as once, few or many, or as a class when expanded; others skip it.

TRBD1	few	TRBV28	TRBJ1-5	CASSHPDRGRGGWLSNQPQHF	TGTGCCAGCAGTCACCCGGACAGGGGGCGCGGTGGTTGGCTTAGCAATCAGCCCCAGCATTTT
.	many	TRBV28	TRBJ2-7	CASSFNRVDSRPYEQYF	TGTGCCAGCAGTTTTAACAGGGTGGATAGTAGGCCCTACGAGCAGTACTTC
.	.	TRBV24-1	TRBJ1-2	CATSDSRRKDGYTF	TGTGCCACCAGTGATTCCAGACGGAAGGATGGCTACACCTTC
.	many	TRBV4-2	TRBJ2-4	CASSHGPRGSWAEKNIQYF	TGTGCCAGCAGCCATGGCCCGAGAGGGAGTTGGGCTGAGAAAAACATTCAGTACTTC
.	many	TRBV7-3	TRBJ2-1	CASSFSPGFMDNEQFF	TGTGCCAGCAGCTTTTCACCCGGGTTTATGGACAATGAGCAGTTCTTC
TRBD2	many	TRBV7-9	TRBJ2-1	CASSSKTSGPYNEQFF	TGTGCCAGCAGCTCCAAGACTAGCGGACCCTACAATGAGCAGTTCTTC
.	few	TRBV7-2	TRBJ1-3	CASSRTWDRLSGNTIYF	TGTGCCAGCAGCCGAACCTGGGACCGACTCTCTGGAAACACCATATATTTT
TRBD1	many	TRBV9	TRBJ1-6	CASSANRGWNSPLHF	TGTGCCAGCAGCGCAAACAGGGGGTGGAATTCACCCCTCCACTTT
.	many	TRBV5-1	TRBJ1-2	CASSSGPYGYTF	TGCGCCAGCAGCTCTGGGCCTTATGGCTACACCTTC
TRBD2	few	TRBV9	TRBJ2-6	CASSVGGKYSGANVLTF	TGTGCCAGCAGCGTGGGAGGGAAATACTCTGGGGCCAACGTCCTGACTTTC
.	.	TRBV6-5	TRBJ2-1	CASSDSETRGYNEQFF	TGTGCCAGCAGTGACTCGGAGACTAGGGGATACAATGAGCAGTTCTTC
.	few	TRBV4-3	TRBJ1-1	CASSQWRLGNTEAFF	TGCGCCAGCAGCCAATGGAGACTAGGGAACACTGAAGCTTTCTTT
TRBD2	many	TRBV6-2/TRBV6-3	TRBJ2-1	CASSRTSGAVFTRQFF	TGTGCCAGCAGTAGGACTAGCGGGGCGGTCTTTACTCGGCAGTTCTTC
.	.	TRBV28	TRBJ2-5	CASSLDLAGAQETQYF	TGTGCCAGCAGTTTAGACCTTGCGGGGGCTCAAGAGACCCAGTACTTC
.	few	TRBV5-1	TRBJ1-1	CASSITATTLNTEAFF	TGCGCCAGCAGCATTACAGCCACTACCTTGAACACTGAAGCTTTCTTT
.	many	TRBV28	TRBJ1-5	CASSLSRRRGQPQHF	TGTGCCAGCAGTTTATCCAGACGCAGAGGTCAGCCCCAGCATTTT
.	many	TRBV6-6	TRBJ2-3	CASSSQGPQYF	TGTGCCAGCAGTTCACAGGGTCCGCAGTATTTT
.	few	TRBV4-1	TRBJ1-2	CASSQASQGYTF	TGCGCCAGCAGCCAAGCCTCACAAGGCTACACCTTC
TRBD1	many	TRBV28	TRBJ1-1	CASSPRTGLTEAFF	TGTGCCAGCAGTCCCCGGACAGGGTTAACCGAAGCTTTCTTT
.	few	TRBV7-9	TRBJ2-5	CASSLGWKGETQYF	TGTGCCAGCAGCTTAGGATGGAAGGGAGAGACCCAGTACTTC
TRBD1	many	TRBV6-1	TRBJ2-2	CASSDWGQGNTGELFF	TGTGCCAGCAGTGACTGGGGACAGGGAAACACCGGGGAGCTGTTTTTT
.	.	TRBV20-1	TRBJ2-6	CSARQGSAGANVLTF	TGCAGTGCTAGACAGGGGAGCGCTGGGGCCAACGTCCTGACTTTC
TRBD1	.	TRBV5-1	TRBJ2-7	CASSWTGMAYEQYF	TGCGCCAGCAGCTGGACAGGGATGGCCTACGAGCAGTACTTC
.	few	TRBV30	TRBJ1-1	CAWSAFTEAFF	TGTGCCTGGAGTGCTTTCACTGAAGCTTTCTTT
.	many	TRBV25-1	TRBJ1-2	CASSDSYRAGYTF	TGTGCCAGCAGTGACTCTTACAGGGCGGGCTACACCTTC
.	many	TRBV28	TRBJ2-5	CASSLSGKGTQYF	TGTGCCAGCAGTTTATCAGGGAAGGGGACCCAGTACTTC
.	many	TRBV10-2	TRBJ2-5	CASTANSLRETQYF	TGCGCCAGCACCGCGAACTCTCTTCGAGAGACCCAGTACTTC
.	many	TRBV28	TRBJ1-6	CASRYPNRAYNSPLHF	TGTGCCAGCAGATACCCTAACAGGGCCTATAATTCACCCCTCCACTTT